The clone carrying this T cell receptor (beta chain) was counted between two and nine times. It was with unique molecular identifiers that the TCRbeta library was prepared. MiXCR, run by TCRdb on the PCR reads, gives a single entry per CDR3 protein. The table has 300,000 or so distinct CDR3 sequences, approximately 9.8% seen once. This record belongs to a study of T-cell reconstitution after alpha-beta-depleted transplantation in children. Material: PBMCs from the stem cell graft donor, obtained from the stem cell graft. The source is a human donor who donated a stem cell graft to a child with SCID.

The CDR3 loop is CSARGAGKPEETQYF. The CDR3 DNA is TGCAGTGCTAGAGGGGCGGGAAAACCCGAAGAGACCCAGTACTTC. The J gene is TRBJ2-5, the V gene TRBV20-1; D possibly corresponds to TRBD2 (6 bases). This CDR3 has 15 amino acids. From germline, CDR1 is DFQATT and CDR2 SNEGSKA (reference sequence). V was trimmed by 1 base and J by 3 bases, leaving 15 bases between them.